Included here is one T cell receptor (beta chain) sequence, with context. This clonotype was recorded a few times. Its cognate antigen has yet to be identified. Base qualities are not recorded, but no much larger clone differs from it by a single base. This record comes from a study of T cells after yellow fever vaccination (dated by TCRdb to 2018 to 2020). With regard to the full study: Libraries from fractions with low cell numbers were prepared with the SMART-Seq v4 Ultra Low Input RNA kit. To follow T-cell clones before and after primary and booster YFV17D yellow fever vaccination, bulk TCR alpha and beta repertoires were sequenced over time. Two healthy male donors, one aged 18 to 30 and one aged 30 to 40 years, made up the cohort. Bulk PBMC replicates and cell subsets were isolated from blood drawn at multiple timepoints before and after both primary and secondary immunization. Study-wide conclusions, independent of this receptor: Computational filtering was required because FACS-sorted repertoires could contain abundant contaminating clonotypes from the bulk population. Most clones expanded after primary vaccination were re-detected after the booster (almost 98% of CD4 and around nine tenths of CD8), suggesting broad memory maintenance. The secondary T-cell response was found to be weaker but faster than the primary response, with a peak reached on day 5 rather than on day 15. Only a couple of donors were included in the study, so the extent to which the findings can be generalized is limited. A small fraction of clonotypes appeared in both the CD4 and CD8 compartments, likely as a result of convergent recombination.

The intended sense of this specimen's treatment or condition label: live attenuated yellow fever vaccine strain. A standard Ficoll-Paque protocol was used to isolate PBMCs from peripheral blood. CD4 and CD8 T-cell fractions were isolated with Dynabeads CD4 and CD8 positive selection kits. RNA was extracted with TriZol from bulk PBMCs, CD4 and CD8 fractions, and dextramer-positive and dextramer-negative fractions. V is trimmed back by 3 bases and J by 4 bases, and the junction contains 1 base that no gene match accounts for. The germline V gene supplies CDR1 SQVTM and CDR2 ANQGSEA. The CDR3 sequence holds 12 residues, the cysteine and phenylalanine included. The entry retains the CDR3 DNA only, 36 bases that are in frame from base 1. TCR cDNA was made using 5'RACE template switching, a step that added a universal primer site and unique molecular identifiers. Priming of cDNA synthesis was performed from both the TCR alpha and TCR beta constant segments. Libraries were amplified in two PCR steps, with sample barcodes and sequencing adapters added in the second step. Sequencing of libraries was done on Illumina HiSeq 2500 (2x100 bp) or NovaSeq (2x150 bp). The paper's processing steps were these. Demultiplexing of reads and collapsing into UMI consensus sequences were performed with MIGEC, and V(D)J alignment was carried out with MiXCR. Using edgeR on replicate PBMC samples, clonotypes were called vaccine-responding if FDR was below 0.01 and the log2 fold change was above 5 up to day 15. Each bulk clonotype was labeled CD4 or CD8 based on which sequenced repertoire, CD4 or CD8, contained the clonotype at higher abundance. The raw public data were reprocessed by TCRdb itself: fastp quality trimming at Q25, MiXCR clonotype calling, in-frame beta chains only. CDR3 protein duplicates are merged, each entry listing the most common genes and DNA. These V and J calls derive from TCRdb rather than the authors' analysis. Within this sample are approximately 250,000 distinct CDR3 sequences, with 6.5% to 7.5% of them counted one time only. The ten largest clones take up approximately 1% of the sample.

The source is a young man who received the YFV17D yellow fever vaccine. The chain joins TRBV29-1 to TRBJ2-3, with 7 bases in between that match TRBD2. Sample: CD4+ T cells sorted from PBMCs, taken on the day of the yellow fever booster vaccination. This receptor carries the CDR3 CSVDAGADTQYF. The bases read TGCAGCGTTGATGCGGGGGCAGATACGCAGTATTTT.